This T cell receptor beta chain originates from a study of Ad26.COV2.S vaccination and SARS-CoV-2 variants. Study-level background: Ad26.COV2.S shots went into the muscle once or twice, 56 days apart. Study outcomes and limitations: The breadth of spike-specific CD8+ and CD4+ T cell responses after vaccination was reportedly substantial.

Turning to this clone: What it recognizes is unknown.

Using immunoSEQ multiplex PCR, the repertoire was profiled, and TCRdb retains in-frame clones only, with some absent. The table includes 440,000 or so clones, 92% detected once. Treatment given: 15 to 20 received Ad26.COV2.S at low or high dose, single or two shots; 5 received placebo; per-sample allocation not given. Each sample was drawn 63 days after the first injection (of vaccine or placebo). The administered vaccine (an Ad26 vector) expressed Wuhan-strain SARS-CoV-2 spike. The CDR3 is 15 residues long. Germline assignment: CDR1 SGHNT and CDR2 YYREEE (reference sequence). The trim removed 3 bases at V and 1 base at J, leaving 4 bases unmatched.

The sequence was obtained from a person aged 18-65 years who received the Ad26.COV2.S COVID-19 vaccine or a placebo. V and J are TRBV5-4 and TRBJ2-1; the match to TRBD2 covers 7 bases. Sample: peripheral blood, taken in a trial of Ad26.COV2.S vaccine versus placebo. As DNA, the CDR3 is TGTGCCAGCAGCTCATGGACTAGATCCTACAATGAGCAGTTCTTC. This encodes CASSSWTRSYNEQFF.